The rows below give T cell receptor beta chains drawn from one sample of a study of CD8 T cells in Susac syndrome. TCRdb re-called the immunoSEQ multiplex PCR reads through MiXCR, storing one row per CDR3 protein. This table has approximately 71,000 distinct CDR3 sequences, roughly 95% appearing once. The material sequenced was CD4+ T cells from PBMCs. Receptors were obtained from a human donor with multiple sclerosis. CDR3s leave out the opening cysteine and the closing phenylalanine or tryptophan. Only part of the rows carry a size: once, few, many, or a class if the clone is expanded.

>TRBV6-1|.|14
ASSATSGGRQETQY
>TRBV25-1|once|11
ASSAHGRETQY
>TRBV5-6|.|12
ASRRGNSGNTIY
>TRBV6-1|.|14
ASSEASGRSNGQQY
>TRBV4-2|.|15
ASSQEGRDSSTDTQY
>TRBV5-1|once|14
ASGTGGSGGRSEQF
>TRBV7-7|.|14
ASSQDRGRNNSPLH
>TRBV4-3|.|14
ASSQGQGEDAGELF
>TRBV5-4|.|13
ASRVGTSSYNEQF
>TRBV19|.|10
ASTLHGGEQY
>TRBV15|.|14
ATSTHSTGTNEKLF
>TRBV7-9|.|14
ASSLVGQGEPWGYT
>TRBV5-4|.|13
ASSSTGGAGTEAF
>TRBV4-1|.|12
ASSRLTGADEQY
>TRBV4-1|.|12
ASSQEGQKETQY
>TRBV29-1|.|9
SGGQGTEAF
>TRBV28|.|13
ASRVAGGFRHEQY
>TRBV20-1|.|12
SARVEVGVETQY
>TRBV6-2/TRBV6-3|.|10
ASSYAGPTQY
>TRBV30|.|12
AWSVKVSPNEQF
>TRBV3-1|.|10
ASSIGQFEAF
>TRBV6-1|.|14
ASSVSRGVSTDTQY
>TRBV7-2|once|15
ASSPLGGIQTNQPQH
>TRBV12-3/TRBV12-4|.|12
ASSPLRKGTEAF
>TRBV10-3|.|11
AIRDTSGNTIY
>TRBV30|.|12
ACARGKTGNEQF
>TRBV20-1|.|13
SARIAGGFTDTQY
>TRBV9|once|13
ASSAGTGAAYEQY
>TRBV7-8|.|13
ASSRLAGGVNEQF
>TRBV25-1|.|14
ASSLTRDSYQETQY
>TRBV5-1|once|13
ASSLAGNSNQPQH
>TRBV2|.|10
ARGDVKETQY
>TRBV4-2|.|16
ASSQEPGLAGFTDTQY
>TRBV7-9|.|13
ASSLMWRGDNEQF
>TRBV11-3|.|13
ASSRGAGGPDTQY
>TRBV7-9|.|14
ASSPRGVSYQETQY